The 6 T cell receptor beta chains presented below share a single source sample, sequenced in a study of spatial heterogeneity in lung cancer. Study-wide results and caveats: Mutation tallies in tumors tracked expanded intratumoral alpha and beta TCR counts.

TCRdb re-derived calls from the 5' RACE reads in MiXCR, one entry per CDR3 protein. The table records about 9,500 distinct CDR3 sequences, around an eighth of them present only once. These TCRs' antigens remain unknown. As for time point: sample taken at primary tumor resection. The sample in question was lung tumor tissue, obtained at surgery. The receptors originated from a male donor with early-stage non-small cell lung cancer.

This clonotype has ten or more counts. The rearrangement uses TRBV12-3 or TRBV12-4 and TRBJ1-4; 8 bases map to TRBD1. This CDR3 spans 18 amino acids. V gave up 3 bases and J gave up 7 bases; unmatched junction bases: 16. The CDR3 sequence is CASSFSFLGRGRGEKLFF. Here the CDR3 DNA reads TGTGCCAGCAGTTTCTCTTTTCTGGGCAGGGGGCGCGGTGAAAAACTGTTTTTT.

The sample holds many counts of this clonotype. The chain carries TRBV11-1 and TRBJ1-2; 9 nucleotides match TRBD1. Trimming took 5 bases from V and 4 from J; bases not matched to a gene: 2. The germline CDR1 and CDR2 sequences are SGHAT and FQDESV (reference sequence). The CDR3 loop spans 13 amino acids. The CDR3 region is CASSLTGGYGYTF. The CDR3 nucleotides are TGTGCCAGCAGCCTGACAGGGGGCTATGGCTACACCTTC.

This clonotype was detected ten times or more. V is TRBV20-1 and J is TRBJ1-4, with D tentatively TRBD1 (5 bases). V gave up 3 bases and J gave up 6 bases, with 11 bases separating them. The CDR3 spans 13 residues. The germline V gene encodes CDR1 DFQATT and CDR2 SNEGSKA (reference sequence). CDR3 protein: CSASWGVDEKLFF. CDR3 coding DNA: TGCAGTGCTAGTTGGGGGGTCGATGAAAAACTGTTTTTT.

Sample share makes this clonotype large. The rearrangement uses TRBV15 and TRBJ2-3; D perhaps matches TRBD2 (6 bases). Germline lookup yields CDR1 LNHNV and CDR2 YYDKDF (reference sequence). This CDR3 is built from 16 residues. The V end was cut by 5 bases, the J end by 6 bases, with 21 bases between. The CDR3, as DNA: TGTGCCACCAGCGGGTACTTACGGGACTCACAGGATACGCAGTATTTT. Its translation is CATSGYLRDSQDTQYF.

In its sample, this clonotype is large. V is TRBV27 and J is TRBJ2-1; D not resolved. V was clipped by 3 bases and J by 9 bases, with 12 bases between them. Germline CDR1 is MNHEY and CDR2 is SMNVEV (reference sequence). CDR3 length: 13 amino acids. The CDR3 DNA reads as TGTGCCAGCAGTTTCCAGACGGCCGGTGAGCAGTTCTTC. It translates to CASSFQTAGEQFF.

By frequency in the sample, this clonotype is medium-sized. The chain combines TRBV12-3 or TRBV12-4 with TRBJ2-7; D unclear. This CDR3 has 12 residues. Trimming removed 3 bases at V and 4 bases at J, with 7 bases between. CDR3: CASSLYKYEQYF. In DNA, the CDR3 is TGTGCCAGCAGTTTGTATAAGTACGAGCAGTACTTC.